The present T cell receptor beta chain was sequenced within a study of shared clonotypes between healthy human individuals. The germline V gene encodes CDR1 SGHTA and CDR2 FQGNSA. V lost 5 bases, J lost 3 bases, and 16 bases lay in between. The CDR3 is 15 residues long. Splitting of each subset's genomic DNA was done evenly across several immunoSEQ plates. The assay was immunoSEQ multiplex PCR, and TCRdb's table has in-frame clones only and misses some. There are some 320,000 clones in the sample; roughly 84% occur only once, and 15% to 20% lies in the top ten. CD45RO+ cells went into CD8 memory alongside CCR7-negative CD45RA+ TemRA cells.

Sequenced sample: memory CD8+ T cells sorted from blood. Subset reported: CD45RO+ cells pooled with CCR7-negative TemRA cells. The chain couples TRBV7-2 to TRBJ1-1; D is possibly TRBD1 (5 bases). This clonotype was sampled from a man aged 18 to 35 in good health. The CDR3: CASSPTGGRYTEAFF. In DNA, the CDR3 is TGTGCCAGCAGCCCCACGGGGGGGAGGTACACTGAAGCTTTCTTT.